This note documents a single T cell receptor beta chain sequence. Method: immunoSEQ multiplex PCR; TCRdb's copy keeps in-frame clones and lacks some. The sample contains some 70,000 clones, 81% of which appear only once. The data are from a study of blood T cell repertoires in COVID-19. Study as a whole: Nucleic acid was either cDNA or gDNA, and it came from T cells, B-cell-depleted T cells, or PBMCs.

Input material: peripheral blood. The TCR was taken from a woman aged 70-85 years with acute or convalescent COVID-19.

The CDR3 nucleotides read TGTGCCAGCAGTTTGGGACAGTACCAAGAGACCCAGTACTTC. It translates to CASSLGQYQETQYF. This rearrangement joins TRBV25-1 to TRBJ2-5, with 7 bases aligning to TRBD1. This CDR3 spans 14 amino acids. Germline V gene data show CDR1 as MGHDK and CDR2 as SYGVNS. V was pared by 5 bases and J by 0 bases, with 3 bases of the junction left unmatched.